The present entry profiles one T cell receptor (beta chain) with its context. This clonotype was seen many times. There is no known antigen for this receptor. It has no much larger one-base neighbor in the sample; base qualities were not kept. According to the germline V gene (reference sequence), CDR1 reads LNHNV and CDR2 reads YYDKDF. The CDR3, cysteine through phenylalanine, is 14 amino acids long. The only DNA kept is the CDR3, 42 bases in frame from the first base. The germline ends are 13 bases apart after V is trimmed by 3 bases and J by 4 bases. The entry originates in a study of T cell repertoires in cytomegalovirus infection (dated 2019 in TCRdb). For the wider study: Because public TCR beta signatures pointed to carriage of CMV infection together with the matching HLA type, the HLA type of each donor mattered for the analysis. Findings and caveats that apply to the study as a whole: The ex vivo response was dominated by HLA-C-restricted CMV-specific TCR beta clonotypes, and the single most frequent clonotype in two of eight donors was supplied by these HLA-C-restricted clonotypes. In both this cohort and an independent cohort of 352 donors, the cumulative frequency of public TCR beta family members distinguished carriers of CMV infection plus the relevant HLA type.

The run used an Illumina HiSeq 1500. TCRdb itself trimmed the public reads at Q25 with fastp, ran MiXCR and retained productive beta chains. Rows merge per CDR3 protein into single entries with the most common DNA and genes. This sample lists more than 75,000 distinct CDR3 sequences; about 4% were detected once. In total, the top ten clones hold around 4.4% of the sample. This receptor chain uses TRBV15 and TRBJ2-7, with the D gene too uncertain to name. The TCR was taken from a human donor in good health (CMV status not recorded). Some clones in this sample may be carry-over from other donors' samples. The specimen sequenced was PBMCs. The CDR3 protein sequence reads: CATSRETRGYEQYF. The DNA is as follows: TGTGCCACCAGCAGGGAAACTCGTGGGTACGAGCAGTACTTC.